Here is one TCR beta chain with its context. What it binds is not known. This specimen comes from a study of T cells after yellow fever vaccination. TCRdb reprocessed the 5' RACE reads via MiXCR and lists one record per CDR3 protein. The sample shows under 550,000 distinct CDR3 sequences, 21% of them seen only once. Germline CDR1 MGHRA, CDR2 YSYEKL. Trimming left V 1 base short and J 3 bases short, with 13 bases between. CDR3 length: 15 residues. Notes on the study in general: Booster sampling recovered most clones from primary vaccination (less than 97% CD4, approximately 88% CD8).

J is TRBJ2-7 and V is TRBV4-1; no definite D call. The receptor comes from a young man who received the YFV17D yellow fever vaccine. The sequencing used PBMCs, collected roughly 20 days after the first yellow fever vaccination. The CDR3 here is CASSQALGPGYEQYF. DNA for the CDR3: TGCGCCAGCAGCCAAGCCCTCGGCCCAGGCTACGAGCAGTACTTC.